This TCR beta chain derives from a study of T cell repertoires in cytomegalovirus infection. Study summary: HLA-B-restricted CMV epitopes that are well studied were used alongside recently identified HLA-C-restricted ones. Public TCR beta signatures marked donors with CMV infection and the matching HLA. Broader study findings: Cumulative frequency of public TCR beta families picked out carriers of CMV plus the relevant HLA. The ex vivo response was dominated by HLA-C-restricted CMV-specific TCR beta clonotypes.

Deletions cut 0 bases from V and 0 bases from J, with 6 bases between. The CDR3 is 15 residues long. Germline loops: CDR1 MNHEY, CDR2 SVGAGI. In regard to this clonotype: The antigen remains undetermined.

TCRdb fed the reads into MiXCR, producing one record per CDR3 protein. The sample records about 830,000 distinct CDR3 sequences, approximately 32% being singletons. J is TRBJ1-3 and V is TRBV6-5; D gene unclear. The sample in question was cultured CD8+ T cells from PBMCs, obtained from culture after CMV antigen stimulation. The receptor's source is a human donor in good health (CMV status not recorded). Some clones in this sample may be carry-over from other donors' samples. DNA for the CDR3: TGTGCCAGCAGTTACTCGGCCACCTCTGGAAACACCATATATTTT. It encodes CASSYSATSGNTIYF.